This passage covers 17 T cell receptor beta chains from one sample sequenced in a study of cytomegalovirus exposure and HLA in healthy donors. PCR was performed using 60 Vbeta and 13 Jbeta primers. Using immunoSEQ multiplex PCR, the repertoire was profiled, and TCRdb retains in-frame clones only, with some absent. The sample records about 130,000 clones, roughly 70% being singletons. Sequenced material: PBMCs. The receptors were sampled from a man aged 30 to 45 in good health and CMV-seronegative.

This clone was counted once. The chain uses TRBV2 and TRBJ1-2, with TRBD1 as a possible D gene (5 bases). Germline-derived CDR1 and CDR2 are SNHLY and FYNNEI. This CDR3 is built from 12 residues. Between the trimmed V and J ends, which lost 6 bases and 5 bases, there was a span of 10 bases. The CDR3 spells CASRQGLYGYTF. DNA of the CDR3: TGTGCCAGCAGGCAGGGTTTATATGGCTACACCTTC.

The J gene is TRBJ1-3, the V gene TRBV5-1, with TRBD1 matching over 7 bases. The trim removed 0 bases at V and 3 bases at J, leaving 6 bases unmatched. The germline gives CDR1 SGHRS, CDR2 YFSETQ. The CDR3 runs to 16 residues. CDR3 amino acids: CASSLAQQGYGNTIYF. The CDR3 DNA reads TGCGCCAGCAGCTTGGCCCAACAGGGGTATGGAAACACCATATATTTT.

The chain links TRBV5-1 to TRBJ2-3; TRBD2 matches at 7 bases. CDR3 length equals 15 residues. In germline, CDR1 is SGHRS, CDR2 YFSETQ. J gave up 1 base and V 0 bases, and 2 bases lay outside the gene matches. CDR3 nucleotides: TGCGCCAGCAGCTTGGCTCTAGCGGGCACAGATACGCAGTATTTT. It encodes CASSLALAGTDTQYF.

The CDR3 loop is CASSRGQHYGYTF. The CDR3 DNA follows: TGTGCCAGCAGCAGGGGGCAACACTATGGCTACACCTTC. The chain carries TRBV11-2 and TRBJ1-2; 7 nucleotides line up with TRBD1. The CDR3 has 13 residues. Losses at the gene ends were 5 bases for V and 3 bases for J; bases not matched to a gene: 3. Per germline, CDR1 SGHAT and CDR2 FQNNGV.

In this sample, this clone turned up a few times. The CDR3 coding sequence is TGCAGCGTTGCCTACCAACCACAGGGGGACGAGCAGTACTTC. The encoded protein is CSVAYQPQGDEQYF. The chain employs TRBV29-1 and TRBJ2-7; 8 bases align to TRBD1. The CDR3 sequence is 14 residues long. The V segment lost 4 bases and the J segment 5 bases; nucleotides outside the gene matches: 10. The germline CDR1 and CDR2 sequences are SQVTM and ANQGSEA.

This clone turned up a few times. This CDR3 reads CASSIKAGVVSNEQFF. The CDR3 nucleotides are TGTGCCAGCAGCATTAAAGCGGGGGTAGTCTCCAATGAGCAGTTCTTC. The rearrangement joins TRBV9 to TRBJ2-1, with 8 positions matching TRBD2. The V gene end was trimmed by 4 bases and the J gene end by 6 bases; junction bases not matched to a gene: 12. The V gene's germline CDR1 is SGDLS and CDR2 YYNGEE. The CDR3 is 16 residues long.

The chain has TRBV27 and TRBJ2-7, with 9 bases that match TRBD1. J gave up 5 bases and V 5 bases, and 10 bases lay outside the gene matches. This CDR3 contains 15 residues. Germline V gene sequence: CDR1 MNHEY, CDR2 SMNVEV (reference sequence). This CDR3 reads CASSKQGASPHEQYF. The CDR3 region has the DNA TGTGCCAGCAGTAAACAGGGGGCGTCCCCCCACGAGCAGTACTTC.

J is TRBJ2-3 and V is TRBV28; D might be TRBD2 (6 bases). This CDR3 contains 15 residues. Trimming pared 2 bases from V and 0 bases from J, leaving 9 bases between. Germline V lookup: CDR1 MDHEN, CDR2 SYDVKM. As DNA, the CDR3 is TGTGCCAGCAGTTTAAGGGCGGGAAGCACAGATACGCAGTATTTT. This codes for CASSLRAGSTDTQYF.

This chain connects TRBV5-6 to TRBJ2-3, with 11 bases fitting TRBD2. Unmatched junction bases numbered 6, after V lost 3 bases and J lost 6 bases. The CDR3 covers 15 residues. Germline V gives CDR1 SGHDT, CDR2 YYEEEE. CDR3 sequence reads: CASSSGTSGRDTQYF. CDR3 DNA sequence: TGTGCCAGCAGCTCCGGGACTAGCGGCCGCGATACGCAGTATTTT.

CDR3 residues: CASSYSWQADNEQFF. In nucleotides, the CDR3 is TGTGCCAGCAGTTACTCGTGGCAGGCCGACAATGAGCAGTTCTTC. This sequence joins TRBV6-6 and TRBJ2-1; no clear D. The V gene lost 0 bases and the J gene lost 5 bases, with 11 bases spanning the gap. The germline gives CDR1 MNHNY, CDR2 SVGAGI (reference sequence). This CDR3 contains 15 residues.

This clone was counted only a few times. The chain links TRBV9 to TRBJ2-2; no firm D call. The CDR3 has 14 amino acids. The germline V gene encodes CDR1 SGDLS and CDR2 YYNGEE. V was pared by 5 bases and J by 2 bases, with 10 bases between. The CDR3 nucleotides read TGTGCCAGCAGTCCACAGTCCAACACCGGGGAGCTGTTTTTT. This sequence encodes CASSPQSNTGELFF.

This clone was picked up one time. The chain employs TRBV29-1 and TRBJ1-2; TRBD1 aligns across 7 bases. The CDR3 is made up of 12 amino acids. CDR1 and CDR2 (germline): SQVTM, ANQGSEA. The J segment lost 3 bases and the V segment lost 6 bases, leaving 4 bases of the junction unmatched. The CDR3, as DNA: TGCAGCGTCCCTGACAGGGACTATGGCTACACCTTC. Translating gives CSVPDRDYGYTF.

This chain links TRBV28 with TRBJ2-1; 9 bases align to TRBD2. Germline values: CDR1 MDHEN, CDR2 SYDVKM. V lost 3 bases and J lost 5; bases outside the gene matches: 8. The CDR3 consists of 16 residues. The CDR3 bases are TGTGCCAGCAGTTTTCTTGAGCGGGAGGAGGACAATGAGCAGTTCTTC. It encodes CASSFLEREEDNEQFF. Complete variable domain (other parts from reference TRBV28 and TRBJ2-1): DVKVTQSSRYLVKRTGEKVFLECVQDMDHENMFWYRQDPGLGLRLIYFSYDVKMKEKGDIPEGYSVSREKKERFSLILESASTNQTSMYLCASSFLEREEDNEQFFGPGTRLTVL.

The rearrangement joins TRBV7-8 to TRBJ1-2; no firm D call. CDR1 is SGHVS and CDR2 is FQNEAQ in the germline V gene. V was clipped by 3 bases and J by 4 bases, with 9 bases between them. The CDR3 extends over 13 amino acids. CDR3 DNA: TGTGCCAGCAGCTTCCGGGAGTCCTATGGCTACACCTTC. It encodes CASSFRESYGYTF.

Regarding this clone: Other nucleotide sequences from this sample produce the same CDR3. The chain employs TRBV19 and TRBJ1-2, with D possibly being TRBD1 (5 bases). Germline-derived CDR1 and CDR2 are LNHDA and SQIVND (reference sequence). The CDR3 has 15 amino acids. The germline V and J ends were trimmed by 6 bases and 3 bases, with 17 bases remaining between them. The CDR3: CASSKPFRQYYGYTF. For the CDR3, the DNA is TGTGCCAGTAGCAAGCCCTTCCGACAGTACTATGGCTACACCTTC.

The chain joins TRBV5-8 to TRBJ1-2, with D possibly matching TRBD1 (6 bases). Trimming pared 4 bases from V and 4 bases from J, leaving 11 bases between. Germline V gene data show CDR1 as SGHTS and CDR2 as YDEGEE. The CDR3 loop spans 13 amino acids. CDR3 sequence reads: CASSVDRAYGYTF. The CDR3 region has the DNA TGTGCCAGCAGCGTGGACAGAGCCTATGGCTACACCTTC.

This sequence joins TRBV19 and TRBJ2-7; TRBD2 might be the D (6 bases). CDR3 size: 15 residues. CDR1 and CDR2 (germline): LNHDA, SQIVND (reference sequence). V shed 5 bases and J shed 3 bases, with 17 bases lying between them. Here the CDR3 reads CASSQAREPYYEQYF. The CDR3 DNA reads TGTGCCAGTAGTCAAGCCCGGGAGCCATACTACGAGCAGTACTTC. Together with reference TRBV19 and TRBJ2-7, the CDR3 gives the full variable domain: DGGITQSPKYLFRKEGQNVTLSCEQNLNHDAMYWYRQDPGQGLRLIYYSQIVNDFQKGDIAEGYSVSREKKESFPLTVTSAQKNPTAFYLCASSQAREPYYEQYFGPGTRLTVT.